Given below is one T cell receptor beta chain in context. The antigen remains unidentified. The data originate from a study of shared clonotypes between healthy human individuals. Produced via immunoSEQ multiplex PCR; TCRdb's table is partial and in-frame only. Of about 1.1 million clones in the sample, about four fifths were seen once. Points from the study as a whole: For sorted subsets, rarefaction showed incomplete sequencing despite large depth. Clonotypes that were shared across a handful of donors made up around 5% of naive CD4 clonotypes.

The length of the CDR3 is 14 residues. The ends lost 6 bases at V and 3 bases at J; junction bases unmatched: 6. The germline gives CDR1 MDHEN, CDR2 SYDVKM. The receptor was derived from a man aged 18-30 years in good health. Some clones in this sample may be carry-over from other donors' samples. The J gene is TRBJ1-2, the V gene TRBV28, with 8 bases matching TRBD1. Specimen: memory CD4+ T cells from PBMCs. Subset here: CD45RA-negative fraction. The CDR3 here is CASRSGTGHYGYTF. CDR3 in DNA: TGTGCCAGCAGGAGCGGGACAGGACACTATGGCTACACCTTC.